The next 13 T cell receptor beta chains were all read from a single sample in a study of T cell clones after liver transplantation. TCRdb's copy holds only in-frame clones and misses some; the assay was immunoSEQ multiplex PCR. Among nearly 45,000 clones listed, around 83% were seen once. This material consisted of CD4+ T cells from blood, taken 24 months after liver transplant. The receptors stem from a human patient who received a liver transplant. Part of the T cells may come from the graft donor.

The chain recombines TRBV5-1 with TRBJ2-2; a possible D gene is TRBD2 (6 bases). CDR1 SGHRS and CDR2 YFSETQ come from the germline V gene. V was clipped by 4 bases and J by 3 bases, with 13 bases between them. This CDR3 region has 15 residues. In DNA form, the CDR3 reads TGCGCCAGCAGCCTACCGGGACTGGACACCGGGGAGCTGTTTTTT. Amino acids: CASSLPGLDTGELFF.

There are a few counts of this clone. The CDR3 nucleotides read TGTGCCAGCAGTCGGACAGGGACCTACAATCAGCCCCAGCATTTT. Translated: CASSRTGTYNQPQHF. The chain carries TRBV6-1 and TRBJ1-5, with 8 bases identical to TRBD1. The CDR3 is 15 amino acids. The trim removed 5 bases at V and 3 bases at J, leaving 6 bases unmatched. Germline CDR1 MNHNS, CDR2 SASEGT.

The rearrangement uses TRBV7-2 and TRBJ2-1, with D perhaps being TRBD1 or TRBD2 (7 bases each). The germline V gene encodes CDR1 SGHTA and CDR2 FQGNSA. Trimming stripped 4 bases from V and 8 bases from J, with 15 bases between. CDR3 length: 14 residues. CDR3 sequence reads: CASSSGGVAHEQFF. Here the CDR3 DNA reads TGTGCCAGCAGCTCAGGGGGGGTAGCCCATGAGCAGTTCTTC.

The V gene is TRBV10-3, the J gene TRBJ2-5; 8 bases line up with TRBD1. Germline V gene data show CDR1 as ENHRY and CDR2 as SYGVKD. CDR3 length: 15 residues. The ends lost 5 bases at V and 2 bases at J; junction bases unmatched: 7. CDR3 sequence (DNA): TGTGCCATCAGTCCTGGGACAGGTCAACAAGAGACCCAGTACTTC. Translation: CAISPGTGQQETQYF.

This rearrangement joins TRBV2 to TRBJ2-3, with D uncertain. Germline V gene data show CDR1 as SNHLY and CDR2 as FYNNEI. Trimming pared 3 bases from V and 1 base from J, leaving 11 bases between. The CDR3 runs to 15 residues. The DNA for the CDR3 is TGTGCCAGCAGTGACGAAGGGTTCGGCACAGATACGCAGTATTTT. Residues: CASSDEGFGTDTQYF.

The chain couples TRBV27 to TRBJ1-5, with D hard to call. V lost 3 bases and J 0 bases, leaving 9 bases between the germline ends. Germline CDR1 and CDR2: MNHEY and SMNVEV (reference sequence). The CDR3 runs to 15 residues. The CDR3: CASSFTRNSNQPQHF. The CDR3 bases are TGTGCCAGCAGTTTTACCCGGAATAGCAATCAGCCCCAGCATTTT.

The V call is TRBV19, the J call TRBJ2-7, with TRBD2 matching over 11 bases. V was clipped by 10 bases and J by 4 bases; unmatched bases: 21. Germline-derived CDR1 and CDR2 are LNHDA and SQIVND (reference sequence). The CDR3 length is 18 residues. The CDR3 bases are TGTGCCACCTCATCGGGGGTAGCGGGAGGGCTTATTCGATACGAGCAGTACTTC. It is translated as CATSSGVAGGLIRYEQYF.

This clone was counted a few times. CDR3 bases: TGTGCCAGCAGCCGGGACAGAGCGATATCTGCCGAGCAGTACTTC. Its translation: CASSRDRAISAEQYF. The chain combines TRBV4-2 with TRBJ2-7, with TRBD1 matching 7 bases. Trimming removed 4 bases from V and 6 bases from J; junction bases left unmatched: 12. The CDR3 is made up of 15 amino acids. Germline-derived CDR1 and CDR2 are LGHNA and YNFKEQ.

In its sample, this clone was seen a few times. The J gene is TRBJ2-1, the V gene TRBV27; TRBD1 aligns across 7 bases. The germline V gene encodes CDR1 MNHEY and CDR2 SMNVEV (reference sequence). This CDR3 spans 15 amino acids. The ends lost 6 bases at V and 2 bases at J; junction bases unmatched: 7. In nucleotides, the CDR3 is TGTGCCAGCAGAATTCCGGGACAGACCTACAATGAGCAGTTCTTC. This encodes CASRIPGQTYNEQFF.

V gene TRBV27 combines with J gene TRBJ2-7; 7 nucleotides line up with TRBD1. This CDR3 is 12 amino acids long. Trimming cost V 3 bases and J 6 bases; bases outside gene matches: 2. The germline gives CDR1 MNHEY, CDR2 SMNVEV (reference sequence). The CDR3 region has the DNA TGTGCCAGCAGTTTCCCAGGGGGCGAGCAGTACTTC. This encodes CASSFPGGEQYF.

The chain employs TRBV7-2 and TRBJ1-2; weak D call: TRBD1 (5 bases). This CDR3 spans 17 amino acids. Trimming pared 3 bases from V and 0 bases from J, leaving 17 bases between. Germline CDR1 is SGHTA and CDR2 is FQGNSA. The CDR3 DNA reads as TGTGCCAGCAGCTTCTTAGGGGCCGGCCAAGCTAACTATGGCTACACCTTC. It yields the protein CASSFLGAGQANYGYTF. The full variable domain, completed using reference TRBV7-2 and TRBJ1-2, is GAGVSQSPSNKVTEKGKDVELRCDPISGHTALYWYRQSLGQGLEFLIYFQGNSAPDKSGLPSDRFSAERTGGSVSTLTIQRTQQEDSAVYLCASSFLGAGQANYGYTFGSGTRLTVV.

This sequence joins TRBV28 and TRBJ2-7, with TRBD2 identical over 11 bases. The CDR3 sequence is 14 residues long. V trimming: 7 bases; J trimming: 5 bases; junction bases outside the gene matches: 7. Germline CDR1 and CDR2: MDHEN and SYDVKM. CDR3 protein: CASIRSSGRNEQYF. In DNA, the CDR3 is TGTGCCAGCATAAGGTCTAGCGGGAGGAACGAGCAGTACTTC.

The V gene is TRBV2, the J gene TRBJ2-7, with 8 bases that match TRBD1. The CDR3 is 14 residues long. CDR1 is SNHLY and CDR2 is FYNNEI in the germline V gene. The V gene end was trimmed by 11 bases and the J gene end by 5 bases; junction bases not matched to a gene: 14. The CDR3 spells CAVLGQGRIDEQYF. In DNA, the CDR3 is TGTGCCGTACTTGGACAGGGCAGGATTGACGAGCAGTACTTC.